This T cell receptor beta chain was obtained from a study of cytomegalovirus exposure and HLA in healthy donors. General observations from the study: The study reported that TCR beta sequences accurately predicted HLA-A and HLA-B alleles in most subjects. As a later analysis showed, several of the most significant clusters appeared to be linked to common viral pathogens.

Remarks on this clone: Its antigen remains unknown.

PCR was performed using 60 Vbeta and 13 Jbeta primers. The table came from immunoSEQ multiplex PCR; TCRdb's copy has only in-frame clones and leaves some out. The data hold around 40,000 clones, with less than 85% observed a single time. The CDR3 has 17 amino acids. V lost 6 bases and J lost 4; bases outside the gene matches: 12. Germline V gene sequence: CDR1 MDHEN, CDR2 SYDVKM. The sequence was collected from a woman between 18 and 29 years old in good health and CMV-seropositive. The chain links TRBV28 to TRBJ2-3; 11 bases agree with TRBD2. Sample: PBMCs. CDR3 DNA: TGTGCCAGCAGGGGACTAGCGGCTTCCACCGCCCCAGATACGCAGTATTTT. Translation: CASRGLAASTAPDTQYF.